This TCR beta chain is drawn from a study of T cells in Graves' hyperthyroidism and ophthalmopathy. Study summary: Before any treatment, at initial diagnosis, peripheral blood was collected. Study-level results: The majority of expanded thyroid clonotypes above 0.001 also appeared in blood.

Over 18 months, lack of ophthalmopathy progression marked Graves' hyperthyroidism as stable. This clonotype was observed a handful of times. Its antigen remains unidentified. The CDR3 length is 14 residues. V dropped 6 bases and J dropped 9 bases, with 18 bases sitting between them. The germline V gene has CDR1 SNHLY and CDR2 FYNNEI. TCR beta CDR3 region amplification was performed from RNA transcripts. During a first-round RT-PCR of the TCR CDR3, the HTBI primer set was used. In TCRdb, the multiplex PCR reads were re-called with MiXCR into one record per CDR3 protein. Here the sample spans a few hundred thousand distinct CDR3 sequences, around a fifth being singletons.

This chain links TRBV2 with TRBJ2-1; TRBD1 might be the D (5 bases). The specimen was blood. This sequence was found in a woman aged 50 to 60 with Graves' hyperthyroidism. Here the CDR3 reads CASRGQGNDGEQFF. The CDR3 coding sequence is TGTGCCAGCAGGGGGCAGGGAAATGACGGTGAGCAGTTCTTC.